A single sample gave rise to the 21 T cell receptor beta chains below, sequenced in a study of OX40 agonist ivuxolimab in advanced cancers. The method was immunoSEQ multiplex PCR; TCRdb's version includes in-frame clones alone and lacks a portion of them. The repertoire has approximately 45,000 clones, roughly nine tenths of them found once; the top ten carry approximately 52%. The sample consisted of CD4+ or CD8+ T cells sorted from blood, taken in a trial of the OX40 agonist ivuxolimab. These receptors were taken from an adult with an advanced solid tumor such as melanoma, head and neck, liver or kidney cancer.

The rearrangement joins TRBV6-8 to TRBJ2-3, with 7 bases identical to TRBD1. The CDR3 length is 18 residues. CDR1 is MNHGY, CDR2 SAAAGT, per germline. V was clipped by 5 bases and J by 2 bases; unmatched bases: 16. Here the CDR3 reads CASSTPRDRGDSTDTQYF. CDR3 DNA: TGTGCCAGCAGTACCCCCCGGGACAGAGGGGATTCCACAGATACGCAGTATTTT.

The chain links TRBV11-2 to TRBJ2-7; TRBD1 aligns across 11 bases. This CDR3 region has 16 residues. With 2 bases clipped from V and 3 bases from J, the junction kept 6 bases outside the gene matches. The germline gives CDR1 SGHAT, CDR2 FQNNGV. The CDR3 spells CASSLLGTGGLYEQYF. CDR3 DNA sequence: TGTGCCAGCAGCTTACTAGGGACAGGGGGGCTCTACGAGCAGTACTTC.

The CDR3 spells CASSHGVLQPQHF. The CDR3 DNA reads as TGTGCCAGCAGCCATGGGGTCCTTCAGCCCCAGCATTTT. The chain uses TRBV7-5 and TRBJ1-5. TRBV7-5 is designated a pseudogene. The CDR3 runs to 13 residues.

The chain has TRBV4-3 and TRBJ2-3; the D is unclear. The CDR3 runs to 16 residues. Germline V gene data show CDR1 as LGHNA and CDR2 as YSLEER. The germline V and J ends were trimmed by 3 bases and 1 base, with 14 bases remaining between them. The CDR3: CASSHVVGSGTDTQYF. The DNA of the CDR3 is TGCGCCAGCAGCCATGTTGTGGGATCGGGCACAGATACGCAGTATTTT.

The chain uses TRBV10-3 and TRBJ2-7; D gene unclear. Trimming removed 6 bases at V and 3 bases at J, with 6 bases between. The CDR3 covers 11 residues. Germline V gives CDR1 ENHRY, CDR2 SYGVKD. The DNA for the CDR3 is TGTGCCATCAGCCAGGACTACGAGCAGTACTTC. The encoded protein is CAISQDYEQYF.

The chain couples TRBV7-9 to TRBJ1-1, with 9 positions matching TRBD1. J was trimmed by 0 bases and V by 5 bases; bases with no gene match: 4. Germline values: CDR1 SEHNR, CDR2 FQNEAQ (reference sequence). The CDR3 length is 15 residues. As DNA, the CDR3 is TGTGCCAGCAGCCAAACAGGGGGCATGAACACTGAAGCTTTCTTT. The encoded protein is CASSQTGGMNTEAFF.

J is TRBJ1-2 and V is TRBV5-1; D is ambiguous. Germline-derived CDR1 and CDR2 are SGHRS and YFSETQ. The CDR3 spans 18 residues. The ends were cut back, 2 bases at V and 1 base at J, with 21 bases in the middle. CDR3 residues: CASSFSRPQRLDNYGYTF. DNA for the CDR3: TGCGCCAGCAGCTTCTCGCGACCTCAGAGACTGGATAACTATGGCTACACCTTC.

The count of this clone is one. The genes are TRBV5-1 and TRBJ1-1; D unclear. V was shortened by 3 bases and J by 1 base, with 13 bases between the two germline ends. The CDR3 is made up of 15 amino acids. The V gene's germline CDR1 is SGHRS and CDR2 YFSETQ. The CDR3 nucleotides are TGCGCCAGCAGCTGGTCACTCGGGCAGAACACTGAAGCTTTCTTT. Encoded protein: CASSWSLGQNTEAFF.

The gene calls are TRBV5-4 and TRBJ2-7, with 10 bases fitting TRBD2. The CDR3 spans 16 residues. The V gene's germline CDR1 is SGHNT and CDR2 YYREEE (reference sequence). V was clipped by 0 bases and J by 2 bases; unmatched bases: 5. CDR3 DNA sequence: TGTGCCAGCAGCTTGGCACCTAGCGGGAGCGCCTACGAGCAGTACTTC. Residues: CASSLAPSGSAYEQYF.

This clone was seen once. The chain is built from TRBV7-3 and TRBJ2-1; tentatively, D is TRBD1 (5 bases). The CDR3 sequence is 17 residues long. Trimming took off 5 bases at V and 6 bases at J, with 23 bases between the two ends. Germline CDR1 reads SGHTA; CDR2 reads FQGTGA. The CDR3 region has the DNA TGTGCCAGCAGCCGATCCCCCGCTCGGACAAATCTCAATGAGCAGTTCTTC. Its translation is CASSRSPARTNLNEQFF.

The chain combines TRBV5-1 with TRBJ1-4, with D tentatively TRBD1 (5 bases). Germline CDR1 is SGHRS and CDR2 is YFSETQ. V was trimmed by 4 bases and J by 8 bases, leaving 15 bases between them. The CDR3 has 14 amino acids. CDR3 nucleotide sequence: TGCGCCAGCAGCCCTCAGGGTGTGCTGGAAAAACTGTTTTTT. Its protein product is CASSPQGVLEKLFF.

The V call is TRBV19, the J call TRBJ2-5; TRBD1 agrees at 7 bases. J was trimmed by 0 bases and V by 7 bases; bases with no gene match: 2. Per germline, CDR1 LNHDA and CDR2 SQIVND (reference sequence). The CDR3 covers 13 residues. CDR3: CASMGQNQETQYF. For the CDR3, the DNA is TGTGCCAGTATGGGACAGAACCAAGAGACCCAGTACTTC.

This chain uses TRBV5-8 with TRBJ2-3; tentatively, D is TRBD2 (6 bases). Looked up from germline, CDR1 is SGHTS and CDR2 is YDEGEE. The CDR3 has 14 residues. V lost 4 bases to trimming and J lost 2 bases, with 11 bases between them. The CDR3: CASSHGLYTDTQYF. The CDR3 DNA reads TGTGCCAGCAGCCATGGACTATACACAGATACGCAGTATTTT.

The CDR3 loop reads CASSNGQGNTEAFF. CDR3 sequence (DNA): TGTGCCAGTAGTAACGGACAGGGTAACACTGAAGCTTTCTTT. The chain uses TRBV19 and TRBJ1-1; 8 bases line up with TRBD1. The germline V gene encodes CDR1 LNHDA and CDR2 SQIVND (reference sequence). The CDR3 has 14 amino acids. V was clipped by 4 bases and J by 2 bases; unmatched bases: 3.

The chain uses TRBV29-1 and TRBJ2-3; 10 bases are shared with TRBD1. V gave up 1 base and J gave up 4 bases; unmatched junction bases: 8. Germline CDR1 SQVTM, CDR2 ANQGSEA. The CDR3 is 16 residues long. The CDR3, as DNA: TGCAGCGTTGAAGCCCCGGGACAGGGGTTCGCAGATACGCAGTATTTT. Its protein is CSVEAPGQGFADTQYF.

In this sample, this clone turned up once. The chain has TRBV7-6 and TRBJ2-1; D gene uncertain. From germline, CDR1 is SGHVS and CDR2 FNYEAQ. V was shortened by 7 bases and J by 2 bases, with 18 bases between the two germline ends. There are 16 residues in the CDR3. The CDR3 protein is CASTKQPQVTYNEQFF. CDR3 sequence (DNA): TGTGCCAGCACCAAACAGCCGCAGGTCACCTACAATGAGCAGTTCTTC. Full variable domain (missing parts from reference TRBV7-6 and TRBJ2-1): GAGVSQSPRYKVTKRGQDVALRCDPISGHVSLYWYRQALGQGPEFLTYFNYEAQQDKSGLPNDRFSAERPEGSISTLTIQRTEQRDSAMYRCASTKQPQVTYNEQFFGPGTRLTVL.

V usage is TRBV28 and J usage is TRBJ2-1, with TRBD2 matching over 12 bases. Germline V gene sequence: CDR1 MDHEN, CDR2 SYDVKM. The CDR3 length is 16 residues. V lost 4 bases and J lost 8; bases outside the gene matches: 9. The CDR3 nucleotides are TGTGCCAGCAGTTGGCTAGCGGGAGGGGTAGGACATGAGCAGTTCTTC. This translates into CASSWLAGGVGHEQFF.

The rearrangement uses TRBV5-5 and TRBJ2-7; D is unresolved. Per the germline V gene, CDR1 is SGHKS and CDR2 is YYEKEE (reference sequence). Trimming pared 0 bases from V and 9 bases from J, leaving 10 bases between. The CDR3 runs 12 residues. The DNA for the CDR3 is TGTGCCAGCAGCTTGGACGAAGCCCCGCAGTACTTC. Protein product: CASSLDEAPQYF.

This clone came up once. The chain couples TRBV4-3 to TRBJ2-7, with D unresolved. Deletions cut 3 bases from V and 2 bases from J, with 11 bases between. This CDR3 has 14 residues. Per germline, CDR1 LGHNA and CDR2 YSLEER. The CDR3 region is CASSQSSAAYEQYF. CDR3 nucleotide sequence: TGCGCCAGCAGCCAGAGCTCGGCGGCCTACGAGCAGTACTTC.

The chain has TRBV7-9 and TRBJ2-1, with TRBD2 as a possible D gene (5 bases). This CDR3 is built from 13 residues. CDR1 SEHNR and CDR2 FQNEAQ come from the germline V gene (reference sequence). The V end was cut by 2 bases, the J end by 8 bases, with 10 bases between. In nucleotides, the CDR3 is TGTGCCAGCAGCTTATTAGGTAGCGATGAGCAGTTCTTC. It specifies CASSLLGSDEQFF. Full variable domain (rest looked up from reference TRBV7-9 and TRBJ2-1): DTGVSQNPRHKITKRGQNVTFRCDPISEHNRLYWYRQTLGQGPEFLTYFQNEAQLEKSRLLSDRFSAERPKGSFSTLEIQRTEQGDSAMYLCASSLLGSDEQFFGPGTRLTVL.

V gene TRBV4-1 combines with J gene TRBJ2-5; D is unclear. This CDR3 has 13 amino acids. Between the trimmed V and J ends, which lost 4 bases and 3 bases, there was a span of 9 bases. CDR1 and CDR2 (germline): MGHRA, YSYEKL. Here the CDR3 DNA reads TGCGCCAGCAGCCGCCTGGGGAAAGAGACCCAGTACTTC. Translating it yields CASSRLGKETQYF.